This T cell receptor (beta chain) was observed in a study of T cell repertoires in cytomegalovirus infection (dated 2019 in TCRdb). As for the study more broadly: The HLA type of each donor mattered for the analysis, because public TCR beta signatures pointed to carriage of CMV infection along with the matching HLA type. What the study reported, not specific to this receptor: The ex vivo response was dominated by HLA-C-restricted CMV-specific TCR beta clonotypes, and the single most frequent clonotype in two of eight donors was supplied by these HLA-C-restricted clonotypes. In both this cohort and an independent cohort of more than 350 donors, the cumulative frequency of public TCR beta family members distinguished carriers of CMV infection plus the relevant HLA type.

Reads for this sample came from an Illumina HiSeq 1500. The public reads were run again by TCRdb, first through fastp at Q25 and then through MiXCR, and only productive beta chains were kept. Each record represents a unique CDR3 protein, reported with the most common genes and DNA among its rows. The sample table records 450,000 to 600,000 distinct CDR3 sequences; about 10% of these occur just once. In total, the top ten clones hold 10% of the sample. V and J are truncated by 0 bases and 5 bases respectively, leaving an intervening sequence of 11 bases. The germline V gene (reference sequence) sets CDR1 to LNHNV and CDR2 to YYDKDF. Its CDR3 holds 15 amino acids, cysteine through phenylalanine. This entry keeps only the CDR3 DNA: 45 bases, framed from base 1. With respect to this clonotype: Its recognized antigen is unknown. No much larger clonotype is one base removed from it; base qualities were not supplied.

This receptor chain uses TRBV15 and TRBJ2-1; a confident D gene designation cannot be given. Sequencing used PBMCs. This clonotype was obtained from a human donor in good health (CMV status not recorded). Some clones in this sample may be carry-over from other donors' samples. At the DNA level, the sequence is TGTGCCACCAGCAGAGACCGGAATCCGGACAATGAGCAGTTCTTC. Translation gives CATSRDRNPDNEQFF.